The present TCR beta chain was sequenced within a study of cytomegalovirus exposure and HLA in healthy donors. Background on the study: Some 85 million unique TCRs, all from HLA-typed donors, were included in an early release of the data.

In the PCR, 60 Vbeta and 13 Jbeta primers were used. Profiled with immunoSEQ multiplex PCR; TCRdb holds only in-frame clones, not every one. The sample carries tens of thousands of clones, 75% recorded once. V lost 5 bases and J lost 7, with 14 bases in between. The CDR3 is 13 residues long. Per the germline V gene, CDR1 is SEHNR and CDR2 is FQNEAQ (reference sequence). In this sample, this clone turned up a few times. This clonotype was sampled from a woman between 40 and 50 years old in good health and CMV-seropositive. The genes are TRBV7-9 and TRBJ2-5, with D tentatively TRBD2 (5 bases). Specimen: PBMCs. The CDR3 nucleotides are TGTGCCAGCAGCAGCAACGGTGAGGGGACCCAGTACTTC. It is translated as CASSSNGEGTQYF.